These 22 T cell receptor beta chains originate from one sample sequenced in a study of human CD8 memory T cell subsets. TCR beta was sequenced from UMI-tagged 5' RACE libraries. TCRdb re-analyzed the 5' RACE reads; it lists each CDR3 protein once, without DNA. Its clone listing holds about 11,000 distinct CDR3 sequences. Sequencing used CD8+ stem-like memory T cells (TSCM and TCM) sorted from PBMCs. Subset: stem-like memory CD8 T cells (TSTEM), CCR7+ PD-1- TIGIT-. The receptors here all came from a human donor in good health.

The genes are TRBV9 and TRBJ2-1. The CDR3 consists of 13 residues. Germline V gene lookup returns CDR1 SGDLS and CDR2 YYNGEE. The CDR3 sequence: CASSGSSYNEQFF.

The chain joins TRBV14 to TRBJ2-5; TCRdb reports TRBD1, a call that lacks DNA to check it against. There are 14 residues in the CDR3. CDR1 and CDR2 from the germline V gene are SGHDN and FVKESK. This CDR3 is CASSPLGGEETQYF.

The chain's CDR3 is CASSIEGRGETQYF. The genes are TRBV19 and TRBJ2-5; TCRdb lists TRBD1, though no DNA is available to test this call. The CDR3 loop spans 14 amino acids. The V gene's germline CDR1 is LNHDA and CDR2 SQIVND (reference sequence).

This clonotype is medium-sized by frequency. V gene TRBV29-1 combines with J gene TRBJ1-4; no DNA is available, so the TRBD1 call from TCRdb remains unchecked. This CDR3 has 16 residues. Germline V gene sequence: CDR1 SQVTM, CDR2 ANQGSEA. The CDR3 sequence: CSVGEGQGATNEKLFF.

V and J are TRBV6-5 and TRBJ2-5. The CDR3 consists of 16 residues. CDR1 and CDR2 (germline): MNHEY, SVGAGI. The CDR3 loop is CASSYWADSAQETQYF.

This clonotype is deemed medium-sized by its frequency. The chain carries TRBV5-1 and TRBJ2-3. CDR3 length: 13 residues. CDR1 is SGHRS, CDR2 YFSETQ, per germline. CDR3 in amino acids: CASSFTATDTQYF.

The rearrangement links TRBV7-8 to TRBJ1-5; TCRdb's D call, TRBD1, is unchecked because there is no DNA. CDR1 SGHVS and CDR2 FQNEAQ come from the germline V gene. CDR3 length: 13 amino acids. The CDR3 loop is CASSGTDNQPQHF.

The rearrangement uses TRBV7-9 and TRBJ2-5. Germline V lookup: CDR1 SEHNR, CDR2 FQNEAQ (reference sequence). The CDR3 runs 14 residues. The chain's CDR3 is CASKGVMGKETQYF.

The gene calls are TRBV6-1 and TRBJ2-5; with no DNA, the TCRdb D assignment of TRBD1 cannot be verified. Germline V gene sequence: CDR1 MNHNS, CDR2 SASEGT. This CDR3 comprises 15 residues. The CDR3 is CASKGAGGFSETQYF.

By frequency, this clonotype registers medium-sized. The V call is TRBV6-1, the J call TRBJ1-5; TCRdb gives TRBD1 as the D gene, but with no DNA this cannot be confirmed. Germline loops: CDR1 MNHNS, CDR2 SASEGT. CDR3 length equals 17 residues. The CDR3 loop reads CASRELDRGFFNQPQHF.

The chain uses TRBV9 and TRBJ2-1; TCRdb proposes TRBD1, but this gene call is untestable without DNA. The germline V gene has CDR1 SGDLS and CDR2 YYNGEE. The CDR3 is 15 amino acids. CDR3 in amino acids: CASSVAGQGYNEQFF.

The V and J genes are TRBV15 and TRBJ2-2; the D gene TCRdb calls, TRBD1, cannot be checked with no DNA. The CDR3 is 15 residues long. The germline V gene encodes CDR1 LNHNV and CDR2 YYDKDF (reference sequence). The CDR3 spells CATSRDLGDTGELFF.

The chain recombines TRBV25-1 with TRBJ2-3. The CDR3 covers 13 residues. Per the germline V gene, CDR1 is MGHDK and CDR2 is SYGVNS. This CDR3 is CASSEINWDTQYF. Supplemented by reference TRBV25-1 and TRBJ2-3, the full variable domain reads EADIYQTPRYLVIGTGKKITLECSQTMGHDKMYWYQQDPGMELHLIHYSYGVNSTEKGDLSSESTVSRIRTEHFPLTLESARPSHTSQYLCASSEINWDTQYFGPGTRLTVL.

The chain has TRBV4-1 and TRBJ1-1; TCRdb designates TRBD1, a call that cannot be tested without DNA. Germline CDR1 MGHRA, CDR2 YSYEKL. The length of the CDR3 is 15 residues. The CDR3 reads CASSPRTGGFTEAFF.

This chain links TRBV4-1 with TRBJ2-5; absent DNA, TCRdb's TRBD1 call cannot be checked. This CDR3 spans 13 amino acids. CDR1 is MGHRA and CDR2 is YSYEKL in the germline V gene. CDR3 in amino acids: CASHGTGQETQYF.

The rearrangement uses TRBV15 and TRBJ2-3; TCRdb gives TRBD1 as the D gene, but with no DNA this cannot be confirmed. This CDR3 has 17 residues. Germline CDR1 reads LNHNV; CDR2 reads YYDKDF (reference sequence). The CDR3 loop is CATSSYIGGPGTDTQYF. The full variable domain, completed using reference TRBV15 and TRBJ2-3, is DAMVIQNPRYQVTQFGKPVTLSCSQTLNHNVMYWYQQKSSQAPKLLFHYYDKDFNNEADTPDNFQSRRPNTSFCFLDIRSPGLGDTAMYLCATSSYIGGPGTDTQYFGPGTRLTVL.

The gene calls are TRBV7-9 and TRBJ2-7. CDR3 size: 14 residues. Germline CDR1 SEHNR, CDR2 FQNEAQ (reference sequence). The CDR3 spells CASSLVGKTYEQYF. The entire variable domain, with the rest obtained from reference TRBV7-9 and TRBJ2-7, is as follows: DTGVSQNPRHKITKRGQNVTFRCDPISEHNRLYWYRQTLGQGPEFLTYFQNEAQLEKSRLLSDRFSAERPKGSFSTLEIQRTEQGDSAMYLCASSLVGKTYEQYFGPGTRLTVT.

The rearrangement uses TRBV11-3 and TRBJ2-5; TCRdb calls TRBD1, which cannot be checked without DNA. This CDR3 region has 14 residues. Per germline, CDR1 SGHNT and CDR2 YENEEA. CDR3 amino acids: CASSPRTGEETQYF.

The J gene is TRBJ1-2, the V gene TRBV7-9; TCRdb indicates TRBD1, and absent DNA this call remains unverified. Germline V gives CDR1 SEHNR, CDR2 FQNEAQ (reference sequence). The CDR3 spans 15 residues. Here the CDR3 reads CASSSHDGGLRDYTF.

V and J are TRBV5-1 and TRBJ2-7. Germline CDR1 reads SGHRS; CDR2 reads YFSETQ. The CDR3 contains 14 residues. This chain's CDR3 is CASARYFGDYEQYF.

The chain couples TRBV10-3 to TRBJ2-3; TCRdb's assignment of TRBD1 cannot be checked, as there is no DNA. The CDR3 spans 14 residues. Germline assignment: CDR1 ENHRY and CDR2 SYGVKD. The CDR3 sequence: CAISSQGAGDTQYF.

The chain joins TRBV20-1 to TRBJ1-2; TCRdb returns TRBD1, unconfirmable since there is no DNA. This CDR3 region has 16 residues. CDR1 and CDR2 (germline): DFQATT, SNEGSKA (reference sequence). This CDR3 reads CSARDGGRGPTYGYTF.